This T cell receptor beta chain emerged from a study of T cells after yellow fever vaccination. One entry per CDR3 protein results from TCRdb running MiXCR on the 5' RACE reads. This sample has hundreds of thousands of distinct CDR3 sequences, with approximately 13% found just once. The TCR was taken from a man aged 30 to 39 who received the YFV17D yellow fever vaccine. Sample: PBMCs, taken on the day of the yellow fever booster vaccination.

The CDR3 DNA sequence: TGTGCCAGCAGCCAAGCTCCGGGGGACTTCGAAGAGACCCAGTACTTC. Translated: CASSQAPGDFEETQYF. The chain employs TRBV4-2 and TRBJ2-5; a possible D gene is TRBD2 (6 bases). V lost 1 base, J lost 3 bases, and 15 bases lay in between. Germline CDR1 reads LGHNA; CDR2 reads YNFKEQ. The length of the CDR3 is 16 residues.